A single TCR beta chain is shown here with its context. These data come from a study of blood T cell repertoires in COVID-19. In the study overall: PBMCs, B-cell-depleted T cells, or T cells provided the cDNA or gDNA that made up the material.

Using immunoSEQ multiplex PCR, the repertoire was profiled, and TCRdb retains in-frame clones only, with some absent. Of hundreds of thousands of clones in the sample, around 90% were seen once. Sequenced: PBMCs or T cells enriched from blood (not recorded which). The TCR was taken from a woman aged 45 to 65 who had recovered from COVID-19.

The CDR3 nucleotides are TGTGCCAGCAGACGGGGACTAGCGACAGGCGACGAGCAGTACTTC. Residues: CASRRGLATGDEQYF. The J gene is TRBJ2-7, the V gene TRBV3-1 (or the pseudogene TRBV3-2), with 10 bases aligning to TRBD2. CDR3 length equals 15 residues. V shed 6 bases and J 5 bases; nucleotides not matched to a gene: 10. Per the germline V gene, CDR1 is LGHDT and CDR2 is YNNKEL (reference sequence).